This entry lists 16 T cell receptor beta chains sequenced from one sample in a study of T cells in Graves' hyperthyroidism and ophthalmopathy. RNA transcripts served as the template for amplifying TCR beta CDR3 regions. Carried out on the TCR CDR3, a first-round RT-PCR used the HTBI primer set. MiXCR was run by TCRdb on the multiplex PCR reads, yielding one entry per CDR3 protein. This sample has roughly 700,000 distinct CDR3 sequences, with about 18% found just once. The sequencing input was blood. The receptors were sampled from a man aged 45 to 65 with Graves' hyperthyroidism.

This clonotype showed up just once. This chain uses TRBV7-3 with TRBJ2-1; D uncertain. Between the trimmed V and J ends, which lost 4 bases and 3 bases, there was a span of 7 bases. The CDR3 is made up of 13 amino acids. Germline V gene data show CDR1 as SGHTA and CDR2 as FQGTGA. The CDR3 sequence is CASSSADYNEQFF. The CDR3 coding sequence is TGTGCCAGCAGCTCCGCCGACTACAATGAGCAGTTCTTC.

Ten or more counts support this clonotype. This rearrangement joins TRBV2 to TRBJ1-6; D is unclear. The V end was cut by 6 bases, the J end by 11 bases, with 14 bases between. The germline gives CDR1 SNHLY, CDR2 FYNNEI. This CDR3 spans 13 amino acids. The CDR3 spells CASRGDGVTPLHF. Written as DNA, the CDR3 is TGTGCCAGCAGAGGCGACGGGGTTACACCCCTCCACTTT.

This clonotype occurred many times. The gene calls are TRBV25-1 and TRBJ1-1, with D unresolved. Between the trimmed V and J ends, which lost 6 bases and 1 base, there was a span of 9 bases. The CDR3 runs to 13 residues. Per the germline V gene, CDR1 is MGHDK and CDR2 is SYGVNS. The CDR3 region has the DNA TGTGCCAGCAGGGGTACGAAGAACACTGAAGCTTTCTTT. Translated, it gives CASRGTKNTEAFF.

At least ten counts were recorded for this clonotype. Written as DNA, the CDR3 is TGTGCCACCATAGACCCAGGCGGACCCGGTGGGAAACTGTTTTTT. Translation: CATIDPGGPGGKLFF. The genes are TRBV6-1 and TRBJ1-4; D ambiguous. The CDR3 length is 15 residues. The germline CDR1 and CDR2 sequences are MNHNS and SASEGT. Trimming cost V 10 bases and J 11 bases, with 26 bases left between them.

The J gene is TRBJ2-6, the V gene TRBV29-1; 9 nucleotides match TRBD2. V lost 0 bases and J lost 3; bases outside the gene matches: 6. The germline V gene encodes CDR1 SQVTM and CDR2 ANQGSEA. The CDR3 spans 17 residues. CDR3 protein: CSVEDPLAGIGANVLTF. The DNA of the CDR3 is TGCAGCGTTGAAGATCCCCTAGCGGGAATTGGGGCCAACGTCCTGACTTTC.

The rearrangement links TRBV30 to TRBJ1-5, with D uncertain. The V gene lost 2 bases and the J gene lost 5 bases, with 10 bases spanning the gap. The CDR3 is made up of 13 amino acids. Germline CDR1 reads GTSNPN; CDR2 reads SVGIG (reference sequence). DNA of the CDR3: TGTGCCTGGAGTACACAGCCCGATCAGCCCCAGCATTTT. This gives the protein CAWSTQPDQPQHF. The full variable domain, with the rest looked up from reference TRBV30 and TRBJ1-5, is SQTIHQWPATLVQPVGSPLSLECTVEGTSNPNLYWYRQAAGRGLQLLFYSVGIGQISSEVPQNLSASRPQDRQFILSSKKLLLSDSGFYLCAWSTQPDQPQHFGDGTRLSIL.

This clonotype was observed at least ten times. CDR3 in amino acids: CASSLASGISTTDTQYF. The CDR3 DNA sequence: TGTGCCAGCAGCTTAGCGAGCGGTATTTCCACCACAGATACGCAGTATTTT. The chain is built from TRBV7-2 and TRBJ2-3; TRBD2 is a possible D gene (5 bases). This CDR3 comprises 17 residues. Trimming pared 0 bases from V and 2 bases from J, leaving 15 bases between. Germline V gives CDR1 SGHTA, CDR2 FQGNSA.

This chain uses TRBV11-2 with TRBJ2-7; 7 bases align to TRBD1. Germline V gene sequence: CDR1 SGHAT, CDR2 FQNNGV. V lost 2 bases, J lost 0 bases, and 7 bases stayed unmatched. The CDR3 totals 16 residues. CDR3 region: CASSLSPGTVSYEQYF. CDR3 in DNA: TGTGCCAGCAGCTTAAGCCCGGGGACAGTCTCCTACGAGCAGTACTTC.

In its sample, this clonotype was seen many times. The genes are TRBV24-1 and TRBJ2-5; 8 bases match TRBD1. The CDR3 loop spans 15 amino acids. CDR1 and CDR2 from the germline V gene are KGHDR and SFDVKD. V gave up 4 bases and J gave up 4 bases; unmatched junction bases: 7. The CDR3, as DNA: TGTGCCACCAGTGACCCTAGACAGGGGTCAGAGACCCAGTACTTC. As protein: CATSDPRQGSETQYF.

This clonotype was seen more than once but under ten times. V usage is TRBV19 and J usage is TRBJ2-5; 14 bases agree with TRBD2. This CDR3 is 16 amino acids long. The germline V gene has CDR1 LNHDA and CDR2 SQIVND (reference sequence). The trim removed 5 bases at V and 4 bases at J, leaving 6 bases unmatched. The CDR3: CASSLRTSGRRETQYF. The DNA of the CDR3 is TGTGCCAGTAGTCTACGGACTAGCGGGAGGCGAGAGACCCAGTACTTC.

The sample holds many counts of this clonotype. The rearrangement links TRBV18 to TRBJ1-6; 8 nucleotides match TRBD1. The CDR3 spans 16 residues. Germline V gene sequence: CDR1 KGHSH, CDR2 LQKENI. Trimming took 5 bases from V and 6 from J; bases not matched to a gene: 9. CDR3 loop: CASSSTGTGTNSPLHF. In DNA form, the CDR3 reads TGTGCCAGCTCAAGTACCGGGACAGGAACTAATTCACCCCTCCACTTT. The full variable domain, completed using reference TRBV18 and TRBJ1-6, is NAGVMQNPRHLVRRRGQEARLRCSPMKGHSHVYWYRQLPEEGLKFMVYLQKENIIDESGMPKERFSAEFPKEGPSILRIQQVVRGDSAAYFCASSSTGTGTNSPLHFGNGTRLTVT.

The chain combines TRBV5-6 with TRBJ1-2; 7 bases align to TRBD1. Germline CDR1 and CDR2: SGHDT and YYEEEE. The V segment lost 0 bases and the J segment 4 bases; nucleotides outside the gene matches: 9. This CDR3 spans 16 amino acids. As DNA, the CDR3 is TGTGCCAGCAGCTTGGCCCGGGACAGTTACCTCTATGGCTACACCTTC. Its protein product is CASSLARDSYLYGYTF.

The chain combines TRBV11-2 with TRBJ1-1; 8 bases fit TRBD1. The trim removed 5 bases at V and 6 bases at J, leaving 17 bases unmatched. Germline CDR1 and CDR2: SGHAT and FQNNGV. This CDR3 is built from 17 residues. CDR3 residues: CASSLTGTGKGRAEAFF. The CDR3 DNA is TGTGCCAGCAGCCTGACCGGGACAGGAAAGGGTCGCGCTGAAGCTTTCTTT. The full variable domain, completed using reference TRBV11-2 and TRBJ1-1, is EAGVAQSPRYKIIEKRQSVAFWCNPISGHATLYWYQQILGQGPKLLIQFQNNGVVDDSQLPKDRFSAERLKGVDSTLKIQPAKLEDSAVYLCASSLTGTGKGRAEAFFGQGTRLTVV.

The chain carries TRBV19 and TRBJ1-6; 9 positions match TRBD1. CDR3 length: 16 amino acids. With V trimmed by 3 bases and J by 7 bases, 7 bases remained unmatched. The V gene's germline CDR1 is LNHDA and CDR2 SQIVND (reference sequence). Here the CDR3 reads CASSITGTGKNSPLHF. Written as DNA, the CDR3 is TGTGCCAGTAGTATCACCGGGACAGGGAAGAATTCACCCCTCCACTTT.

This clonotype was detected many times. This chain connects TRBV2 to TRBJ1-2; no firm D call. Deletions cut 4 bases from V and 7 bases from J, with 13 bases between. The CDR3 sequence is 13 residues long. From germline, CDR1 is SNHLY and CDR2 FYNNEI. The CDR3 region has the DNA TGTGCCAGCAGTGTGGAAAGGCGGGGTGGCTACACCTTC. Protein: CASSVERRGGYTF. Combining the CDR3 with reference TRBV2 and TRBJ1-2 gives the whole variable domain EPEVTQTPSHQVTQMGQEVILRCVPISNHLYFYWYRQILGQKVEFLVSFYNNEISEKSEIFDDQFSVERPDGSNFTLKIRSTKLEDSAMYFCASSVERRGGYTFGSGTRLTVV.

This clonotype was recorded many times. This chain links TRBV25-1 with TRBJ2-5; D is ambiguous. This CDR3 is built from 15 residues. The ends were cut back, 2 bases at V and 3 bases at J, with 13 bases in the middle. Germline V gene lookup returns CDR1 MGHDK and CDR2 SYGVNS. The CDR3 bases are TGTGCCAGCAGTGAAGGGTTATTTATGGAAGAGACCCAGTACTTC. Translating gives CASSEGLFMEETQYF.